This T cell receptor beta chain was sequenced for a study of OX40 agonist ivuxolimab in advanced cancers. In the study overall: Those enrolled were about 80% male, with a mean age of around 55 years and ages from roughly 20 to 85. One patient with hepatocellular carcinoma and two with cutaneous melanoma, three in all, had partial responses.

This clone occurred once. The table came from immunoSEQ multiplex PCR; TCRdb's copy has only in-frame clones and leaves some out. The sample yields around 70,000 clones, roughly 88% seen once. Trimming cost V 2 bases and J 8 bases; bases outside gene matches: 7. Germline values: CDR1 SGHNT, CDR2 YYREEE (reference sequence). This CDR3 spans 14 amino acids. V and J are TRBV5-4 and TRBJ2-1, with 7 bases identical to TRBD1. The source was CD4+ or CD8+ T cells sorted from blood, collected in a trial of the OX40 agonist ivuxolimab. This TCR came from an adult with an advanced solid tumor such as melanoma, head and neck, liver or kidney cancer. This chain's CDR3 is CASSLKQGSHEQFF. The CDR3 DNA reads as TGTGCCAGCAGCTTAAAACAGGGGTCCCATGAGCAGTTCTTC.